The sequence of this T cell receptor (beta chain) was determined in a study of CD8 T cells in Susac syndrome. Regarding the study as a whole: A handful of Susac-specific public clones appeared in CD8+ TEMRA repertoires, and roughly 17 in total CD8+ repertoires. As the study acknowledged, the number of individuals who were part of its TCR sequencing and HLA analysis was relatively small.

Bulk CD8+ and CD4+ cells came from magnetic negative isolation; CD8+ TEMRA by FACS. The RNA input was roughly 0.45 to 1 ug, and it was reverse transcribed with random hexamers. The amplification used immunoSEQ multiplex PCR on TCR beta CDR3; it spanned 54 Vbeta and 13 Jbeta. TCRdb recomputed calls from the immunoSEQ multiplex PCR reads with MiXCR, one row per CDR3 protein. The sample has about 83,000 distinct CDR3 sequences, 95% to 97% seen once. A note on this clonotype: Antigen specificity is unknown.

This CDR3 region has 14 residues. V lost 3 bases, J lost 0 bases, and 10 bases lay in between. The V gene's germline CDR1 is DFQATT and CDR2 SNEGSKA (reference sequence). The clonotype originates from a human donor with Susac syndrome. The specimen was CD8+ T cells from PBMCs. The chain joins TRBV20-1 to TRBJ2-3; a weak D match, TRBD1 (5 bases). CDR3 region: CSASLPGSTDTQYF. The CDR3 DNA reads TGCAGTGCTAGCCTGCCAGGGAGCACAGATACGCAGTATTTT.